The clone carrying this TCR beta chain was picked up many times. The antigen is not known. This entry belongs to a study of Graves' ophthalmopathy and Graves' hyperthyroidism. General study findings and limits: The 13-signature model separated ophthalmopathy from stable hyperthyroidism at 85% to 90% sensitivity and about 80% specificity.

Amplification of the TCR beta CDR3 regions used RNA transcripts (as template). Second-round multiplex PCR came after a first-round RT-PCR that employed HTBI primers. Via MiXCR, TCRdb re-called the multiplex PCR reads, giving one row per CDR3 protein. The sample records 620,000 or so distinct CDR3 sequences, 22% being singletons. The source material was peripheral blood. The receptor's source is a young woman with stable Graves' hyperthyroidism. Some clones in this sample may be carry-over from other donors' samples.

The CDR3 DNA follows: TGCAGTGCTAGAAATGATGACAGGGTTGGCTACACCTTC. Protein: CSARNDDRVGYTF. This rearrangement joins TRBV20-1 to TRBJ1-2, with 7 bases aligning to TRBD1. Trimming removed 2 bases from V and 7 bases from J; junction bases left unmatched: 7. CDR3 length: 13 amino acids. Germline V gene data show CDR1 as DFQATT and CDR2 as SNEGSKA (reference sequence).